Sequencing of this T cell receptor beta chain was carried out in a study of blood T cells in healthy people across ages. Notes on the study in general: Unsorted PBMC input precluded a conclusive naive versus antigen-experienced comparison. Long-lived donors had more naive CD4+ cells and higher diversity than aged donors.

Turning to this clonotype: The antigen remains unidentified.

Donors were systemically healthy Caucasian individuals from Russia aged about 6 to 95 years. A sample-barcoded 5' primer and a J-beta primer mix were used in a second PCR of roughly 6 to 11 cycles. Via MiXCR, TCRdb re-called the 5' RACE reads, giving one row per CDR3 protein. The data contain approximately 900,000 distinct CDR3 sequences, roughly 43% of them singletons. CDR1 and CDR2 from the germline V gene are SEHNR and FQNEAQ (reference sequence). The CDR3 has 12 residues. V was shortened by 6 bases and J by 8 bases, with 13 bases between the two germline ends. This clonotype originated in a man under 40 in good health. This chain links TRBV7-9 with TRBJ1-2; a weak D match, TRBD1 (6 bases). Material for sequencing was blood. In nucleotides, the CDR3 is TGTGCCAGCAGGTCAGGGGAGACGGGCTACACCTTC. It translates to CASRSGETGYTF.